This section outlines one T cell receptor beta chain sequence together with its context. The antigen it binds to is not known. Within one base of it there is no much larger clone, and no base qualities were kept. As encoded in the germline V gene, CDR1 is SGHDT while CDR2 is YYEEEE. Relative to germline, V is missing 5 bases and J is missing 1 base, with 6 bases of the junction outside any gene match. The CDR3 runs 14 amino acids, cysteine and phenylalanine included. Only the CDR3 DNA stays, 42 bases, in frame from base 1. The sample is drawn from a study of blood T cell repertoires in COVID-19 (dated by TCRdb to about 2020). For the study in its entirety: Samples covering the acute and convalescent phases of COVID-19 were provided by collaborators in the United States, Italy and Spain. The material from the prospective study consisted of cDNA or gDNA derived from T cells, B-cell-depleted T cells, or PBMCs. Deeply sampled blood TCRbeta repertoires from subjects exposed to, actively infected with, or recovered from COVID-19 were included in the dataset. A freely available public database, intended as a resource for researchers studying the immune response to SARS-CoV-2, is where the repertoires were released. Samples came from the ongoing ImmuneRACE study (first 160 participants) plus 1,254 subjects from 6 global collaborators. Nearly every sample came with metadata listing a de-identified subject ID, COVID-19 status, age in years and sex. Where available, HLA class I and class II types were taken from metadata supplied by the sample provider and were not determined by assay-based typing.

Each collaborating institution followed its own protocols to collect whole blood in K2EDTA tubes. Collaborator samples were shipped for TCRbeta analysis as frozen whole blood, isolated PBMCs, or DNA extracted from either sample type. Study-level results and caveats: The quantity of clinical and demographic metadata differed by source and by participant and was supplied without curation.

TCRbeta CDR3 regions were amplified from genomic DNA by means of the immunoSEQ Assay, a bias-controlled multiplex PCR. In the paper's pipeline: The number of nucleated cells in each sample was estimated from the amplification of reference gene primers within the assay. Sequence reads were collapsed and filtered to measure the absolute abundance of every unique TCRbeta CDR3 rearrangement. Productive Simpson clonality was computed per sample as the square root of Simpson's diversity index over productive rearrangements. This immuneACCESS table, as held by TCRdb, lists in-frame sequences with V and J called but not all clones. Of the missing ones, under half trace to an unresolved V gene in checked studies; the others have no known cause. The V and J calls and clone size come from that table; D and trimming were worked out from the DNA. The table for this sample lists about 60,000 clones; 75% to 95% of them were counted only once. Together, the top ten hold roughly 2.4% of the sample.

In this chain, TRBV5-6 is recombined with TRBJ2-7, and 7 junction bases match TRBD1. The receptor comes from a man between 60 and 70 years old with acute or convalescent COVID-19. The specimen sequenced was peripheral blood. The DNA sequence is TGTGCCAGCAGAGGTAGGACAGGATCCTACGAGCAGTACTTC. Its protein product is CASRGRTGSYEQYF.